One sample yielded the 18 T cell receptor beta chains listed below, sequenced in a study of CD8+ T cells in alopecia areata. Sample treatment: oral pan-JAK inhibitor, 5-10 mg twice daily. Investigators isolated RNA and reverse transcribed it into cDNA to act as the sequencing template. Measured with immunoSEQ multiplex PCR; TCRdb has only the in-frame clones, and not every one. The repertoire consists of hundreds of thousands of clones, with roughly 60% occurring once and the leading ten covering roughly 1.8%. The sample in question was CD4+ T cells sorted from blood, obtained at week 24, from a patient treated with tofacitinib. The receptors were gathered from a human donor with alopecia areata.

This clone was observed a few times. The chain joins TRBV6-5 to TRBJ2-6; D gene unclear. V lost 4 bases, J lost 0 bases, and 4 bases lay in between. The CDR3 consists of 14 residues. The germline CDR1 and CDR2 sequences are MNHEY and SVGAGI. The CDR3 sequence: CASSSSSGANVLTF. The CDR3 DNA reads as TGTGCCAGCAGTTCCTCCTCTGGGGCCAACGTCCTGACTTTC.

This chain uses TRBV27 with TRBJ2-7, with D perhaps given as TRBD1 or TRBD2 (6 bases each). Trimming stripped 6 bases from V and 5 bases from J, with 23 bases between. The CDR3 runs 16 residues. Germline values: CDR1 MNHEY, CDR2 SMNVEV (reference sequence). The CDR3 is CASSEYRGRSLHEQYF. CDR3 sequence (DNA): TGTGCCAGCAGCGAGTACCGGGGGCGATCTCTCCACGAGCAGTACTTC.

This clone appeared a few times. V usage is TRBV10-3 and J usage is TRBJ2-3; no reliable D call. This CDR3 is built from 14 residues. Trimming stripped 0 bases from V and 2 bases from J, with 6 bases between. Germline V gene lookup returns CDR1 ENHRY and CDR2 SYGVKD. The CDR3 bases are TGTGCCATCAGTGAGTCGAGGAACACAGATACGCAGTATTTT. This sequence encodes CAISESRNTDTQYF.

This clone was seen only once. V is TRBV4-2 and J is TRBJ2-7, with a weak D call TRBD1 (5 bases). CDR1 is LGHNA, CDR2 YNFKEQ, per germline. Trimming stripped 4 bases from V and 7 bases from J, with 17 bases between. The CDR3 loop spans 14 amino acids. The CDR3: CASSPNPQEREQYF. The CDR3 DNA reads TGTGCCAGCAGCCCCAACCCACAGGAGCGAGAGCAGTACTTC.

Only one count was recorded for this clone. V and J are TRBV5-1 and TRBJ2-3; D call uncertain. Germline V CDR1 and CDR2: SGHRS, YFSETQ. The CDR3 extends over 16 amino acids. The germline V and J ends were trimmed by 0 bases and 1 base, with 12 bases remaining between them. In DNA form, the CDR3 reads TGCGCCAGCAGCTTGGCCATCAGGTTGGGCACAGATACGCAGTATTTT. Translating gives CASSLAIRLGTDTQYF. Supplemented by reference TRBV5-1 and TRBJ2-3, the full variable domain reads KAGVTQTPRYLIKTRGQQVTLSCSPISGHRSVSWYQQTPGQGLQFLFEYFSETQRNKGNFPGRFSGRQFSNSRSEMNVSTLELGDSALYLCASSLAIRLGTDTQYFGPGTRLTVL.

This chain links TRBV7-3 with TRBJ1-2; TRBD1 might be the D (5 bases). The CDR3 runs to 16 residues. Germline V gives CDR1 SGHTA, CDR2 FQGTGA. Trimming shortened V by 5 bases and J by 3 bases, and 19 bases separated the two germline ends. CDR3 coding DNA: TGTGCCAGCAGCCCCCTGCCGAACAGGCCTGACTATGGCTACACCTTC. As protein: CASSPLPNRPDYGYTF.

This clone was counted only a few times. The CDR3: CAWNLIGGSGELFF. As DNA, the CDR3 is TGTGCCTGGAATCTCATTGGCGGTTCCGGGGAGCTGTTTTTT. The chain uses TRBV30 and TRBJ2-2; D uncertain. CDR3 length: 14 amino acids. Germline CDR1 reads GTSNPN; CDR2 reads SVGIG (reference sequence). V was clipped by 4 bases and J by 6 bases, with 15 bases between them. Complete variable domain (other parts from reference TRBV30 and TRBJ2-2): SQTIHQWPATLVQPVGSPLSLECTVEGTSNPNLYWYRQAAGRGLQLLFYSVGIGQISSEVPQNLSASRPQDRQFILSSKKLLLSDSGFYLCAWNLIGGSGELFFGEGSRLTVL.

The chain employs TRBV28 and TRBJ1-5; D remains unclear. The CDR3 runs 14 residues. V gave up 2 bases and J gave up 4 bases, with 9 bases separating them. In germline, CDR1 is MDHEN, CDR2 SYDVKM. The CDR3 loop reads CASSLSRGNQPQHF. The CDR3 DNA follows: TGTGCCAGCAGTTTAAGTAGAGGAAATCAGCCCCAGCATTTT.

This rearrangement joins TRBV7-6 to TRBJ2-3; tentatively, D is TRBD1 (5 bases). Germline V gene data show CDR1 as SGHVS and CDR2 as FNYEAQ. The V end lost 2 bases, the J end lost 0 bases, and 12 bases lay between the germline ends. This CDR3 is built from 16 residues. The CDR3 here is CASSLWQGTSTDTQYF. The CDR3 DNA reads as TGTGCCAGCAGCTTATGGCAGGGAACTAGCACAGATACGCAGTATTTT. Full variable domain (rest looked up from reference TRBV7-6 and TRBJ2-3): GAGVSQSPRYKVTKRGQDVALRCDPISGHVSLYWYRQALGQGPEFLTYFNYEAQQDKSGLPNDRFSAERPEGSISTLTIQRTEQRDSAMYRCASSLWQGTSTDTQYFGPGTRLTVL.

In this sample, this clone turned up a few times. The V gene is TRBV2, the J gene TRBJ2-1; either TRBD1 or TRBD2 may supply D (5 bases each). Germline values: CDR1 SNHLY, CDR2 FYNNEI. This CDR3 has 14 residues. V dropped 7 bases and J dropped 0 bases, with 10 bases sitting between them. CDR3 DNA sequence: TGTGCCAGCACCGGGGACGGCTCCTACAATGAGCAGTTCTTC. Amino acids: CASTGDGSYNEQFF. The entire variable domain, with the rest obtained from reference TRBV2 and TRBJ2-1, is as follows: EPEVTQTPSHQVTQMGQEVILRCVPISNHLYFYWYRQILGQKVEFLVSFYNNEISEKSEIFDDQFSVERPDGSNFTLKIRSTKLEDSAMYFCASTGDGSYNEQFFGPGTRLTVL.

The V and J genes are TRBV9 and TRBJ2-5; D may match TRBD1 or TRBD2 (6 bases each). This CDR3 is built from 15 residues. V gave up 0 bases and J gave up 2 bases, with 11 bases separating them. Germline CDR1 reads SGDLS; CDR2 reads YYNGEE. The CDR3 DNA is TGTGCCAGCAGCGTAGAGTCGGGGGCACAAGAGACCCAGTACTTC. It translates to CASSVESGAQETQYF.

The gene calls are TRBV4-3 and TRBJ2-3, with D perhaps matching TRBD1 (6 bases). In germline, CDR1 is LGHNA, CDR2 YSLEER. The CDR3 sequence is 18 residues long. Trimming left V 0 bases short and J 3 bases short, with 19 bases between. The CDR3: CASSQEKGVQGYTDTQYF. CDR3 DNA sequence: TGCGCCAGCAGCCAAGAGAAAGGTGTGCAGGGGTATACAGATACGCAGTATTTT.

This rearrangement joins TRBV4-2 to TRBJ2-4; possibly TRBD2 for D (7 bases). Trimming stripped 2 bases from V and 6 bases from J, with 14 bases between. Germline loops: CDR1 LGHNA, CDR2 YNFKEQ. There are 15 residues in the CDR3. This CDR3 is CASSQRGGFGNIQYF. CDR3 nucleotides: TGTGCCAGCAGCCAAAGGGGGGGGTTCGGAAACATTCAGTACTTC.

This clone has a handful of counts. The rearrangement uses TRBV7-9 and TRBJ1-4; tentative D call: TRBD1 (5 bases). The germline CDR1 and CDR2 sequences are SEHNR and FQNEAQ (reference sequence). Trimming took 5 bases from V and 7 from J, leaving 23 bases between them. CDR3 length: 17 amino acids. The CDR3 sequence: CASSPSSTPRGGEKLFF. Here the CDR3 DNA reads TGTGCCAGCAGCCCTTCTTCGACCCCAAGGGGAGGTGAAAAACTGTTTTTT.

Turning to this clone: This sample includes further DNA sequences coding for the same CDR3. The CDR3 loop is CSVEWGRGETQYF. CDR3 DNA sequence: TGCAGCGTCGAGTGGGGACGGGGGGAGACCCAGTACTTC. This chain joins TRBV29-1 and TRBJ2-5; possibly TRBD2 for D (6 bases). The CDR3 contains 13 residues. V was shortened by 6 bases and J by 5 bases, with 16 bases between the two germline ends. Germline CDR1 reads SQVTM; CDR2 reads ANQGSEA.

V and J are TRBV7-8 and TRBJ1-2; no reliable D call. Trimming removed 1 base from V and 8 bases from J, with 11 bases in between. The CDR3 contains 13 residues. CDR1 is SGHVS, CDR2 FQNEAQ, per germline. The CDR3 DNA sequence: TGTGCCAGCAGCTTAGTACAAGGGTGGGGCTACACCTTC. Translated: CASSLVQGWGYTF.

The CDR3 reads CSVEVEGWFYEQYF. Here the CDR3 DNA reads TGCAGCGTTGAAGTGGAGGGTTGGTTCTACGAGCAGTACTTC. The J gene is TRBJ2-7, the V gene TRBV29-1; tentative D call: TRBD2 (6 bases). V shed 1 base and J shed 3 bases, with 13 bases lying between them. The CDR3 totals 14 residues. CDR1 is SQVTM and CDR2 is ANQGSEA in the germline V gene.

The chain is built from TRBV4-3 and TRBJ2-5; 7 positions match TRBD2. Germline V gives CDR1 LGHNA, CDR2 YSLEER. Unmatched junction bases numbered 5, after V lost 0 bases and J lost 4 bases. CDR3 size: 15 residues. DNA for the CDR3: TGCGCCAGCAGCCAAGACGGACTAGTCGGAGAGACCCAGTACTTC. Residues: CASSQDGLVGETQYF.